The source of this T cell receptor (beta chain) is a study of OX40 agonist ivuxolimab in advanced cancers. Overall study: Patients received intravenous ivuxolimab every 2 weeks at 0.01 to 10 mg/kg. Age averaged around 58 years (range about 23 to 85), and approximately 80% were male.

Assay: immunoSEQ multiplex PCR; the TCRdb copy retains only in-frame clones and omits some. The table has around 60,000 clones, around 84% seen once. V was clipped by 8 bases and J by 1 base; unmatched bases: 6. The CDR3 has 15 residues. Germline values: CDR1 LNHDA, CDR2 SQIVND (reference sequence). In regard to this clone: Its antigen is currently unknown.

Study results and caveats: Some of the lowest clonal expansion was seen in partial responders at 0.1-3.0 mg/kg.

The sequenced sample was CD4+ or CD8+ T cells sorted from blood, obtained in a trial of the OX40 agonist ivuxolimab. The chain couples TRBV19 to TRBJ2-1; 9 bases match TRBD1. The source is an adult with an advanced solid tumor such as melanoma, head and neck, liver or kidney cancer. The CDR3 nucleotides read TGTGCCAGTGGGGAGACAGGGGGTTCCTACAATGAGCAGTTCTTC. Translated: CASGETGGSYNEQFF.